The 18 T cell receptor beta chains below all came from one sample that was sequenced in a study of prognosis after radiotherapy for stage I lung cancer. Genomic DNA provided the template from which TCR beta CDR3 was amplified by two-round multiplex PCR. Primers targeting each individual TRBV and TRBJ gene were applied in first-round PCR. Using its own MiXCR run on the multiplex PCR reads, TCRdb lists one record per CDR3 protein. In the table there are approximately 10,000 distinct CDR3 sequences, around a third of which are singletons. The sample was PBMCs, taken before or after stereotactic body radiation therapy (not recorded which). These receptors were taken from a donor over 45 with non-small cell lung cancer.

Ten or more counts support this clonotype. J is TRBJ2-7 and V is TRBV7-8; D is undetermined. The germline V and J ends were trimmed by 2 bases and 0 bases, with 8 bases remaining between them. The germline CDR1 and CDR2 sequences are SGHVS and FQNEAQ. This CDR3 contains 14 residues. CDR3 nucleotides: TGTGCCAGCAGCTTACTCACTCTCTCCTACGAGCAGTACTTC. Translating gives CASSLLTLSYEQYF.

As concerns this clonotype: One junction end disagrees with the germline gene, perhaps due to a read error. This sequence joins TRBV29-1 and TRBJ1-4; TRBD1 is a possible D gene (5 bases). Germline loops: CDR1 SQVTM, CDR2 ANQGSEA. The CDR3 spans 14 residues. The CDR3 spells CSVVQGLLNEELFF. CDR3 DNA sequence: TGCAGCGTTGTCCAGGGACTTCTGAATGAAGAACTGTTTTTT.

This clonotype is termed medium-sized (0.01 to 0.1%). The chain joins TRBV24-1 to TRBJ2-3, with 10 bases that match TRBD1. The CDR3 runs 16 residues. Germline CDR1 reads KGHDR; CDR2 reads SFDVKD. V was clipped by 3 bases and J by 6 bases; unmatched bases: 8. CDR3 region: CATSDKGTGAFDTQYF. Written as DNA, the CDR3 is TGTGCCACCAGTGATAAGGGGACAGGGGCCTTTGATACGCAGTATTTT.

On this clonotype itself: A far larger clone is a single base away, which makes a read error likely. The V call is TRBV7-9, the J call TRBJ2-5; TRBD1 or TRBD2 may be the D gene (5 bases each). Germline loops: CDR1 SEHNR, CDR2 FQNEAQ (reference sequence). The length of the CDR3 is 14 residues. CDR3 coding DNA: TGTGCCAACAGCTCGGGACGGCAACAAGAGACCCAGTACTTC. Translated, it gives CANSSGRQQETQYF. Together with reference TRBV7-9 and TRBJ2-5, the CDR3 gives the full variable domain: DTGVSQNPRHKITKRGQNVTFRCDPISEHNRLYWYRQTLGQGPEFLTYFQNEAQLEKSRLLSDRFSAERPKGSFSTLEIQRTEQGDSAMYLCANSSGRQQETQYFGPGTRLLVL.

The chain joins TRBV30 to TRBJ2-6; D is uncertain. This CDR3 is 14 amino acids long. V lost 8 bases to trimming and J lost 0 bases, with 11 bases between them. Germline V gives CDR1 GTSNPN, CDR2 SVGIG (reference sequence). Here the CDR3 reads CAVQSSSGANVLTF. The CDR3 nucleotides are TGTGCCGTACAGAGCAGCTCTGGGGCCAACGTCCTGACTTTC.

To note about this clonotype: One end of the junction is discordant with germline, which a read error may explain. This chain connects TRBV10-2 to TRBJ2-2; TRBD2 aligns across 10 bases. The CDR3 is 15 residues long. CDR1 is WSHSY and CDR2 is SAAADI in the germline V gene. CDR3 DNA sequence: TGCACCAGCAGTGCTAGCGGGGGATCCACCGGGGAGCTGTTTTTT. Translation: CTSSASGGSTGELFF.

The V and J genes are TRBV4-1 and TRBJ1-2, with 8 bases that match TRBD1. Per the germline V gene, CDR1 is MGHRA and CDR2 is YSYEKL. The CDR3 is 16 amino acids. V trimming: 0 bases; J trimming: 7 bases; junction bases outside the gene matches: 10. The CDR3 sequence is CASSQESYGQGFGYTF. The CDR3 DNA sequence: TGCGCCAGCAGCCAAGAGAGCTACGGACAGGGTTTTGGCTACACCTTC.

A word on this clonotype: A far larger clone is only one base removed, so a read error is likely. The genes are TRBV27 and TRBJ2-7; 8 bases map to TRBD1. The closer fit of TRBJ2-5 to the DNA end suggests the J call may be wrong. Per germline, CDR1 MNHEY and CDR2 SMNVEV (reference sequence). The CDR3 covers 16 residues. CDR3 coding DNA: TGTGCCAGCAGTCCCCGGACAGGGTTGTTCCAAGAGACCCAGTACTTC. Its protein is CASSPRTGLFQETQYF.

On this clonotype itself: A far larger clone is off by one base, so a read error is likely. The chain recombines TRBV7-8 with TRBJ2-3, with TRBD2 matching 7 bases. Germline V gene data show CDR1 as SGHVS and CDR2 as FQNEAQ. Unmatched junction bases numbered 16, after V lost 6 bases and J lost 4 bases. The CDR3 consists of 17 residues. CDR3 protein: CASRRDAGDTTPDTQYF. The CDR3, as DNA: TGTGCCAGCAGGAGGGATGCGGGGGATACCACCCCAGATACGCAGTATTTT.

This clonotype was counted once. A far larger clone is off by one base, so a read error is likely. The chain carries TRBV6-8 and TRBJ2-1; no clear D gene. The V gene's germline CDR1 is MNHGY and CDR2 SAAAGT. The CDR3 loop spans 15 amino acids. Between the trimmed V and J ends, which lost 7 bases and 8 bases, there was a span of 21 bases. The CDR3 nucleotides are TGTGCCAGCATAACATCGAGCCCCCTTTGGTATGAGCAGTTCTTC. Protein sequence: CASITSSPLWYEQFF.

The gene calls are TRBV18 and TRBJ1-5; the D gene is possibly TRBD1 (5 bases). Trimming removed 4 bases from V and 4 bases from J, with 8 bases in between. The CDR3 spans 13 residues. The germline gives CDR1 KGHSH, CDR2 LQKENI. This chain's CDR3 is CASSLDSNQPQHF. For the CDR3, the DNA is TGTGCCAGCTCACTCGACAGTAATCAGCCCCAGCATTTT.

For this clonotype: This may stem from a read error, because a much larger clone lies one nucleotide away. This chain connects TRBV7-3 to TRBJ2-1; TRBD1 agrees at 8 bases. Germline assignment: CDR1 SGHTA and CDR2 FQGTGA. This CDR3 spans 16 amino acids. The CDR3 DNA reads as TGTGTCAGCAGCCTGTGGACAGGGCCCTCCTACAATGAGCAGTTCTTC. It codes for CVSSLWTGPSYNEQFF.

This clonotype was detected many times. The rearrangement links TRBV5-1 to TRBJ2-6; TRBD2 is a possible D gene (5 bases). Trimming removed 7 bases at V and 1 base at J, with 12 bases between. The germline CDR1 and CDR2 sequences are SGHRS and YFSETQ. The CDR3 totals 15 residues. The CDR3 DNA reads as TGCGCCAGCCGCCAGCGGTTTTCTGGGGCCAACGTCCTGACTTTC. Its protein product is CASRQRFSGANVLTF.

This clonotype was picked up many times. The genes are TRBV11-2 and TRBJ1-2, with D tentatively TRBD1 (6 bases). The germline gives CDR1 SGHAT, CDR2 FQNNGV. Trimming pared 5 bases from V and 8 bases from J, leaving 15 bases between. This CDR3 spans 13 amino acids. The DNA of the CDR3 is TGTGCCAGCAGCCGACGCTACAGGGACGGCTACACCTTC. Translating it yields CASSRRYRDGYTF.

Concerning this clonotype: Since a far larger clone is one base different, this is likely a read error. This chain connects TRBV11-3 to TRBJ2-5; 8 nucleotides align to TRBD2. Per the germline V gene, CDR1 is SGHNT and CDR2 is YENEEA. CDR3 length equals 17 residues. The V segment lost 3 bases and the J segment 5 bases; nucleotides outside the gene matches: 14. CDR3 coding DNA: TGTGCCAGCAGCTTCCTCGGGACTAGAGGGGGGTGGGAGACCCAGTACTTC. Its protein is CASSFLGTRGGWETQYF.

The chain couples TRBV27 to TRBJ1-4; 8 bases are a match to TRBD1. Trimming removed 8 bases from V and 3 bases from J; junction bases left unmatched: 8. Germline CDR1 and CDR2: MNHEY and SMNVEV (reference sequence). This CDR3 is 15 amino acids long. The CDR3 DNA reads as TGTGCCAGCCCTGACCCGGGACAGGCTAATGAAAAACTGTTTTTT. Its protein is CASPDPGQANEKLFF.

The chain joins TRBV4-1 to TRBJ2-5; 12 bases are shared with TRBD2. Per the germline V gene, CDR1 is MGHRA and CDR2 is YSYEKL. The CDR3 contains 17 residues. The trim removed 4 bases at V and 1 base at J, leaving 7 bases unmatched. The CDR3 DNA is TGCGCCAGCAGCCCACAAGGACTAGCGGGGAGCCAAGAGACCCAGTACTTC. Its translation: CASSPQGLAGSQETQYF.

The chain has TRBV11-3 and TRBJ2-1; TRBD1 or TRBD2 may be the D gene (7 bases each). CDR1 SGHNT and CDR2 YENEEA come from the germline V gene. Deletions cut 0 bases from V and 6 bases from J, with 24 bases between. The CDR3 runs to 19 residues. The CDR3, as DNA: TGTGCCAGCAGCTTAGACAATGCCCTTCAGGGGGGGCTCGTCAATGAGCAGTTCTTC. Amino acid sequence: CASSLDNALQGGLVNEQFF. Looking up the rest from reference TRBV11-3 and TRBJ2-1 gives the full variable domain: EAGVVQSPRYKIIEKKQPVAFWCNPISGHNTLYWYLQNLGQGPELLIRYENEEAVDDSQLPKDRFSAERLKGVDSTLKIQPAELGDSAVYLCASSLDNALQGGLVNEQFFGPGTRLTVL.